These 5 T cell receptor beta chains share one sample of origin, sequenced in a study of beta chain features in type 1 diabetes. General study findings and limits: Shortening that was moderate but significant affected the TCRB CDR3s of Type 1 diabetes patients in all four CD4+ subsets.

Every bit of the isolated RNA underwent reverse transcription, so sequencing read expressed TCRB transcripts. Assay: immunoSEQ multiplex PCR; the TCRdb copy retains only in-frame clones and omits some. The top ten hold about 0.018% of the sample, which has 240,000 or so clones, around 13% seen once. For these receptors, no antigen is known. Sequenced sample: naive CD4+ T cells from blood. Every receptor here comes from a man aged 25 to 45 with type 1 diabetes.

This rearrangement joins TRBV5-1 to TRBJ2-1, with TRBD2 matching 14 bases. This CDR3 is 16 amino acids long. V lost 3 bases and J lost 10; bases outside the gene matches: 9. From germline, CDR1 is SGHRS and CDR2 YFSETQ. The CDR3 region is CASSSGTSGGRREQFF. The CDR3 DNA is TGCGCCAGCAGCTCCGGGACTAGCGGGGGCCGACGCGAGCAGTTCTTC. Supplemented by reference TRBV5-1 and TRBJ2-1, the full variable domain reads KAGVTQTPRYLIKTRGQQVTLSCSPISGHRSVSWYQQTPGQGLQFLFEYFSETQRNKGNFPGRFSGRQFSNSRSEMNVSTLELGDSALYLCASSSGTSGGRREQFFGPGTRLTVL.

V gene TRBV19 combines with J gene TRBJ2-2, with D possibly TRBD2 on 5 matching bases. The CDR3 has 14 amino acids. Germline V gene lookup returns CDR1 LNHDA and CDR2 SQIVND (reference sequence). Trimming took off 7 bases at V and 5 bases at J, with 14 bases between the two ends. In DNA, the CDR3 is TGTGCCAGTAACCCAGCGGCGGTTACCGGGGAGCTGTTTTTT. Amino acid sequence: CASNPAAVTGELFF.

The sample holds a few counts of this clone. The V call is TRBV4-2, the J call TRBJ1-1; 9 nucleotides line up with TRBD1. V dropped 2 bases and J dropped 5; count of bases not matched to a gene: 6. Germline values: CDR1 LGHNA, CDR2 YNFKEQ. This CDR3 region has 15 residues. This chain's CDR3 is CASSQPDRGGTEAFF. The CDR3 region has the DNA TGTGCCAGCAGCCAACCGGACAGGGGTGGGACTGAAGCTTTCTTT.

This rearrangement joins TRBV11-3 to TRBJ2-1; TRBD2 matches 7 bases. J was trimmed by 10 bases and V by 0 bases; bases with no gene match: 6. This CDR3 spans 14 amino acids. Germline lookup yields CDR1 SGHNT and CDR2 YENEEA. The CDR3 DNA reads TGTGCCAGCAGCTTAGATACGGGGGGAGACGAGCAGTTCTTC. It translates to CASSLDTGGDEQFF.

Points on this clone: At the DNA level, this CDR3 is encoded by other sequences in the same sample as well. V is TRBV5-1 and J is TRBJ1-3; D gene ambiguous. The CDR3 has 14 residues. Trimming pared 0 bases from V and 1 base from J, leaving 5 bases between. Looked up from germline, CDR1 is SGHRS and CDR2 is YFSETQ. The CDR3 DNA follows: TGCGCCAGCAGCTTGGGAGGTTCTGGAAACACCATATATTTT. Translation: CASSLGGSGNTIYF.